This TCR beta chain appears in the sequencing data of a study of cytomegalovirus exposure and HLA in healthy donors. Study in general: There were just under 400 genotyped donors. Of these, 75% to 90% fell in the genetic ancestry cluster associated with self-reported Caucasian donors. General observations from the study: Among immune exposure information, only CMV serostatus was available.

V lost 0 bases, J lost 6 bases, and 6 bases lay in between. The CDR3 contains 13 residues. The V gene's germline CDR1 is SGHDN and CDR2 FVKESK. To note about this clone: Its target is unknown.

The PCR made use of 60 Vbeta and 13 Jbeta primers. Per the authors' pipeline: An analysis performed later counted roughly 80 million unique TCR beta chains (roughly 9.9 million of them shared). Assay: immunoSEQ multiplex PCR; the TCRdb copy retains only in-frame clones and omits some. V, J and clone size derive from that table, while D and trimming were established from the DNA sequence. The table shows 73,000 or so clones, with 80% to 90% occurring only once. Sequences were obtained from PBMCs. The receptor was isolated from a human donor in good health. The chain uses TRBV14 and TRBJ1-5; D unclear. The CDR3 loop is CASSQESSQPQHF. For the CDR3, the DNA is TGTGCCAGCAGCCAAGAATCGAGTCAGCCCCAGCATTTT.